This T cell receptor beta chain was observed in a study of T cell changes during pregnancy in multiple sclerosis. Sequenced by immunoSEQ multiplex PCR; TCRdb stores in-frame clones only, minus some. Among roughly 12,000 clones listed, around 83% were seen once. CDR1 is SGHAT and CDR2 is FQNNGV in the germline V gene. Trimming removed 1 base from V and 1 base from J, with 5 bases in between. The CDR3 totals 14 residues. This clonotype originated in a female donor in good health, enrolled as a control in a pregnancy study. The sample was CD8+ T cells from peripheral blood mononuclear cells, taken in the second trimester of pregnancy. V is TRBV11-2 and J is TRBJ2-4; tentatively, D is TRBD2 (5 bases). The CDR3 is CASSLGGAKNIQYF. CDR3 coding DNA: TGTGCCAGCAGCTTAGGAGGGGCCAAAAACATTCAGTACTTC.